The 10 T cell receptor beta chains listed next were all sequenced from one sample in a study of T cell changes during pregnancy in multiple sclerosis. The data were produced by immunoSEQ multiplex PCR, yet TCRdb's version contains in-frame clones alone and is incomplete. The sample has tens of thousands of clones; 80% to 95% are singletons. The sequences come from peripheral blood, collected in the third trimester of pregnancy. Every receptor here comes from a female donor with multiple sclerosis, enrolled in a pregnancy study.

The gene calls are TRBV18 and TRBJ2-7; D ambiguous. This CDR3 has 16 residues. In germline, CDR1 is KGHSH, CDR2 LQKENI. Trimming cost V 2 bases and J 0 bases, with 14 bases left between them. CDR3 sequence reads: CASSPVPKMSSYEQYF. The CDR3 DNA reads as TGTGCCAGCTCACCAGTCCCGAAGATGAGCTCCTACGAGCAGTACTTC.

The chain recombines TRBV9 with TRBJ2-1, with 12 bases matching TRBD2. V lost 6 bases, J lost 7 bases, and 14 bases stayed unmatched. CDR1 is SGDLS and CDR2 is YYNGEE in the germline V gene. The CDR3 is 17 residues long. The CDR3 protein is CASTKHPTSGRTNEQFF. The DNA of the CDR3 is TGTGCCAGCACCAAACACCCGACTAGCGGGAGAACAAATGAGCAGTTCTTC.

DNA for the CDR3: TGTGCCAGCAGCTCGGGACAGGGTGTTAACGAGCAGTACTTC. It yields the protein CASSSGQGVNEQYF. The rearrangement links TRBV5-4 to TRBJ2-7; 9 bases are shared with TRBD1. Germline V gives CDR1 SGHNT, CDR2 YYREEE (reference sequence). There are 14 residues in the CDR3. The J segment lost 5 bases and the V segment lost 3 bases, leaving 6 bases of the junction unmatched. Full variable domain (missing parts from reference TRBV5-4 and TRBJ2-7): ETGVTQSPTHLIKTRGQQVTLRCSSQSGHNTVSWYQQALGQGPQFIFQYYREEENGRGNFPPRFSGLQFPNYSSELNVNALELDDSALYLCASSSGQGVNEQYFGPGTRLTVT.

J is TRBJ2-1 and V is TRBV5-1, with 7 bases lining up with TRBD1. The CDR3 loop spans 15 amino acids. The J segment lost 5 bases and the V segment lost 4 bases, leaving 9 bases of the junction unmatched. Germline CDR1 and CDR2: SGHRS and YFSETQ. The CDR3 here is CASSQTGKPDNEQFF. The CDR3 DNA reads as TGCGCCAGCAGCCAGACAGGGAAACCTGACAATGAGCAGTTCTTC.

This CDR3 reads CASSPGTSGSGGYNEQFF. For the CDR3, the DNA is TGTGCCAGTAGCCCCGGGACTAGCGGGAGTGGGGGGTACAATGAGCAGTTCTTC. J is TRBJ2-1 and V is TRBV19; 14 bases fit TRBD2. Trimming cost V 6 bases and J 4 bases; bases outside gene matches: 11. This CDR3 contains 18 residues. CDR1 is LNHDA and CDR2 is SQIVND in the germline V gene (reference sequence).

The genes are TRBV7-3 and TRBJ2-2; TRBD2 might be the D (5 bases). Germline CDR1 is SGHTA and CDR2 is FQGTGA. V was trimmed by 6 bases and J by 7 bases, leaving 18 bases between them. CDR3 length: 15 amino acids. CDR3 nucleotide sequence: TGTGCCAGCAGGCCAAGCGGCCTCTCGGGCGGGGAGCTGTTTTTT. As protein: CASRPSGLSGGELFF.

J is TRBJ2-7 and V is TRBV7-6; TRBD2 matches 9 bases. Germline V gene sequence: CDR1 SGHVS, CDR2 FNYEAQ. The trim removed 0 bases at V and 7 bases at J, leaving 7 bases unmatched. The CDR3 spans 15 residues. The DNA for the CDR3 is TGTGCCAGCAGCTTAGCGGCGGGAGGGCCGTTTGAGCAGTACTTC. Translated: CASSLAAGGPFEQYF.

CDR3 DNA sequence: TGTGCCAGTGCCGGGTTGATAAGCGGATTCACAGATACGCAGTATTTT. Translated, it gives CASAGLISGFTDTQYF. The rearrangement links TRBV27 to TRBJ2-3; perhaps TRBD2 as D (5 bases). In germline, CDR1 is MNHEY, CDR2 SMNVEV (reference sequence). V dropped 9 bases and J dropped 2 bases, with 21 bases sitting between them. This CDR3 contains 16 residues.

This clone was seen more than once but under ten times. The chain couples TRBV4-1 to TRBJ2-1, with 10 nucleotides matching TRBD2. The CDR3 consists of 14 residues. V lost 4 bases, J lost 9 bases, and 6 bases stayed unmatched. Germline values: CDR1 MGHRA, CDR2 YSYEKL. The chain's CDR3 is CASSLKVAGGEQFF. CDR3 bases: TGCGCCAGCAGCCTCAAAGTAGCGGGAGGTGAGCAGTTCTTC.

V usage is TRBV5-1 and J usage is TRBJ2-2; 8 bases are shared with TRBD1. CDR3 size: 13 residues. J lost 9 bases, V lost 5 bases, and 6 bases had no gene match. Germline CDR1 SGHRS, CDR2 YFSETQ. CDR3 region: CASRQDRGRELFF. The CDR3, as DNA: TGCGCCAGCAGACAAGACAGGGGAAGGGAGCTGTTTTTT. Combining the CDR3 with reference TRBV5-1 and TRBJ2-2 gives the whole variable domain KAGVTQTPRYLIKTRGQQVTLSCSPISGHRSVSWYQQTPGQGLQFLFEYFSETQRNKGNFPGRFSGRQFSNSRSEMNVSTLELGDSALYLCASRQDRGRELFFGEGSRLTVL.